Listed here are 3 T cell receptor beta chains from one sample, sequenced in a study of blood T cell repertoires in COVID-19. TCRdb's table, derived via immunoSEQ multiplex PCR, lists solely in-frame clones and lacks some. The sample yields roughly 40,000 clones, over 75% seen once. Sequencing was carried out using peripheral blood. The receptors derive from an elderly man with active or convalescent COVID-19.

The CDR3 nucleotides read TGTGCCAGCAGCCAGCATATGCGCACTGAAGCTTTCTTT. Translation: CASSQHMRTEAFF. The chain employs TRBV14 and TRBJ1-1, with D uncertain. In germline, CDR1 is SGHDN, CDR2 FVKESK. The CDR3 covers 13 residues. The V end was cut by 3 bases, the J end by 4 bases, with 9 bases between.

The chain is built from TRBV19 and TRBJ1-6; D gene unclear. This CDR3 is built from 15 residues. Germline lookup yields CDR1 LNHDA and CDR2 SQIVND (reference sequence). V was cut by 5 bases and J by 0 bases, with 8 bases left in between. In DNA form, the CDR3 reads TGTGCCAGTAGTTCTGAGAGCTCCTATAATTCACCCCTCCACTTT. Translation: CASSSESSYNSPLHF.

The chain links TRBV6-8 to TRBJ1-2, with 9 nucleotides matching TRBD1. From germline, CDR1 is MNHGY and CDR2 SAAAGT. The CDR3 has 15 residues. V dropped 2 bases and J dropped 3; count of bases not matched to a gene: 4. Written as DNA, the CDR3 is TGTGCCAGCAGTTACATCAGGACAGGGGACTATGGCTACACCTTC. The encoded protein is CASSYIRTGDYGYTF.